Shown below are 31 T cell receptor beta chains from a single sample sequenced in a study of sequential checkpoint blockade in melanoma. As to treatment: randomized to nivolumab then ipilimumab (arm A) or the reverse (arm B). Only in-frame clones appear in the TCRdb table, and some are missing; sequencing was by immunoSEQ multiplex PCR. The data hold 8,500 to 10,000 clones, with approximately 56% observed a single time. The source material was CD8+ T cells sorted from blood (inferred from file names), sampled from a patient given nivolumab and ipilimumab in sequence. Receptors were obtained from a human donor with melanoma.

J is TRBJ2-3 and V is TRBV25-1; 10 bases agree with TRBD1. The CDR3 contains 15 residues. The V segment lost 7 bases and the J segment 5 bases; nucleotides outside the gene matches: 9. CDR1 is MGHDK and CDR2 is SYGVNS in the germline V gene. The CDR3 here is CASTEWGQGLDTQYF. DNA of the CDR3: TGTGCCAGCACCGAATGGGGACAGGGGCTAGATACGCAGTATTTT.

V is TRBV6-6 and J is TRBJ2-5; D is undetermined. The closer fit of TRBJ2-7 to the DNA end suggests the J call may be wrong. Germline CDR1 and CDR2: MNHNY and SVGAGI (reference sequence). The CDR3 extends over 13 amino acids. CDR3: CASSPQYRDEQYF. CDR3 nucleotide sequence: TGTGCCAGCAGTCCCCAGTACAGAGACGAGCAGTACTTC.

The chain carries TRBV4-3 and TRBJ2-3, with 8 nucleotides matching TRBD2. Germline V lookup: CDR1 LGHNA, CDR2 YSLEER. This CDR3 region has 15 residues. The J segment lost 5 bases and the V segment lost 4 bases, leaving 8 bases of the junction unmatched. The CDR3 is CASSPSGGAGDTQYF. The DNA for the CDR3 is TGCGCCAGCAGCCCCTCGGGGGGGGCTGGAGATACGCAGTATTTT.

This clone is deemed medium-sized. V usage is TRBV21-1 and J usage is TRBJ1-1; TRBD1 reflects the table's D call only, with no check against the DNA. TRBV21-1 is classified as a pseudogene. This CDR3 has 19 amino acids. The CDR3 DNA reads as TGTGCCAGCAGCAAAGAAAGAAAAAAAAGCAGGGTTTTGAACACTGAAGCTTTCTTT. It translates to CASSKERKKSRVLNTEAFF.

A single count supports this clone. This chain joins TRBV6-6 and TRBJ2-7; D might be TRBD2 (5 bases). Germline values: CDR1 MNHNY, CDR2 SVGAGI (reference sequence). The CDR3 runs to 12 residues. The ends were cut back, 2 bases at V and 5 bases at J, with 7 bases in the middle. CDR3 residues: CASSYTGDEQYF. The CDR3 nucleotides read TGTGCCAGCAGTTACACCGGGGACGAGCAGTACTTC.

This clone came up a few times. V gene TRBV7-2 combines with J gene TRBJ1-2; D is undetermined. This CDR3 has 13 residues. V was trimmed by 5 bases and J by 6 bases, leaving 13 bases between them. The germline V gene has CDR1 SGHTA and CDR2 FQGNSA. The CDR3 protein is CASSLIGRDGYTF. The CDR3 nucleotides are TGTGCCAGCAGCCTAATCGGGAGGGATGGCTACACCTTC.

This clone has more than one count but fewer than ten. The V gene is TRBV4-1, the J gene TRBJ2-7; 14 positions agree with TRBD2. V gave up 0 bases and J gave up 4 bases; unmatched junction bases: 2. CDR1 is MGHRA and CDR2 is YSYEKL in the germline V gene. The CDR3 loop spans 16 amino acids. CDR3 protein: CASSQDGTSGGYEQYF. The CDR3 DNA follows: TGCGCCAGCAGCCAAGACGGGACTAGCGGGGGTTACGAGCAGTACTTC.

This clone has at least ten counts. The chain joins TRBV7-9 to TRBJ1-2; TRBD1 matches 8 bases. Per germline, CDR1 SEHNR and CDR2 FQNEAQ (reference sequence). The J segment lost 3 bases and the V segment lost 4 bases, leaving 4 bases of the junction unmatched. CDR3 length equals 14 residues. The CDR3 loop reads CASSSGTGHYGYTF. The CDR3 bases are TGTGCCAGCAGCTCAGGGACAGGCCACTATGGCTACACCTTC.

The V call is TRBV9, the J call TRBJ2-1; perhaps TRBD2 as D (5 bases). CDR1 SGDLS and CDR2 YYNGEE come from the germline V gene. The CDR3 loop spans 17 amino acids. The V end was cut by 0 bases, the J end by 1 base, with 14 bases between. CDR3 sequence reads: CASSVAAGPPSYNEQFF. The CDR3 DNA reads as TGTGCCAGCAGCGTAGCGGCGGGCCCACCTTCCTACAATGAGCAGTTCTTC.

Notes on this clone: One end of the junction fails to match germline, which may point to a read error. V gene TRBV7-9 combines with J gene TRBJ2-1; D is ambiguous. This CDR3 contains 17 residues. Germline CDR1 SEHNR, CDR2 FQNEAQ (reference sequence). The CDR3 nucleotides read TGCGCCAGCAGCCAAGATTTGGCCTTCAGCTCCTACAATGAGCAGTTCTTC. This translates into CASSQDLAFSSYNEQFF. Full variable domain (remainder filled in from reference TRBV7-9 and TRBJ2-1): DTGVSQNPRHKITKRGQNVTFRCDPISEHNRLYWYRQTLGQGPEFLTYFQNEAQLEKSRLLSDRFSAERPKGSFSTLEIQRTEQGDSAMYLCASSQDLAFSSYNEQFFGPGTRLTVL.

The V and J genes are TRBV27 and TRBJ1-3; no reliable D call. V dropped 8 bases and J dropped 0 bases, with 8 bases sitting between them. CDR1 is MNHEY, CDR2 SMNVEV, per germline (reference sequence). The CDR3 consists of 13 residues. CDR3 protein: CASGQDSGNTIYF. Written as DNA, the CDR3 is TGTGCCAGCGGGCAGGACTCTGGAAACACCATATATTTT.

In this sample, this clone is medium-sized. The chain recombines TRBV5-6 with TRBJ1-2, with 8 nucleotides matching TRBD1. The CDR3 consists of 17 residues. The V gene's germline CDR1 is SGHDT and CDR2 YYEEEE. Losses at the gene ends were 3 bases for V and 0 bases for J; bases not matched to a gene: 10. CDR3 in DNA: TGTGCCAGCAGCTGGGGGACAGGCCATACAACTAACTATGGCTACACCTTC. This encodes CASSWGTGHTTNYGYTF.

This clone has just a few counts. The gene calls are TRBV6-5 and TRBJ1-2; 9 bases are shared with TRBD1. With V trimmed by 7 bases and J by 13 bases, 13 bases remained unmatched. In germline, CDR1 is MNHEY, CDR2 SVGAGI. The CDR3 has 13 amino acids. The CDR3 reads CASNPGTGSDCTF. CDR3 in DNA: TGTGCCAGCAACCCCGGGACAGGGTCGGATTGCACCTTC.

This clone was detected once. The V gene is TRBV4-1, the J gene TRBJ1-1, with D possibly TRBD1 on 6 matching bases. The CDR3 covers 16 residues. Germline lookup yields CDR1 MGHRA and CDR2 YSYEKL. V was pared by 1 base and J by 2 bases, with 14 bases between. The CDR3 DNA reads as TGCGCCAGCAGCCAAGTCTGGGACAAGAGCAACACTGAAGCTTTCTTT. This encodes CASSQVWDKSNTEAFF.

The sample holds a few counts of this clone. This chain links TRBV11-2 with TRBJ2-1; 9 positions match TRBD1. The CDR3 covers 16 residues. The ends lost 5 bases at V and 8 bases at J; junction bases unmatched: 13. The germline V gene has CDR1 SGHAT and CDR2 FQNNGV. The CDR3 nucleotides are TGTGCCAGCAGCACCCCTATGACAGGGGGAAAGGATGAGCAGTTCTTC. It is translated as CASSTPMTGGKDEQFF.

Only a few counts were recorded for this clone. This sequence joins TRBV7-2 and TRBJ2-1, with 8 bases that match TRBD2. The germline V gene has CDR1 SGHTA and CDR2 FQGNSA. This CDR3 has 15 residues. Germline trimming cut 5 bases from V and 2 bases from J; bases unmatched to any gene: 5. In DNA form, the CDR3 reads TGTGCCAGCAGCCGTACGGGGGGGGCCTACAATGAGCAGTTCTTC. Translated, it gives CASSRTGGAYNEQFF.

The J gene is TRBJ2-1, the V gene TRBV27, with D perhaps matching TRBD1 (6 bases). V was trimmed by 3 bases and J by 8 bases, leaving 11 bases between them. The germline V gene encodes CDR1 MNHEY and CDR2 SMNVEV (reference sequence). The CDR3 has 13 amino acids. CDR3 DNA: TGTGCCAGCAGTTTGCTTTCAGGGGATGAGCAGTTCTTC. Translated: CASSLLSGDEQFF.

The gene calls are TRBV6-4 and TRBJ1-5; the match to TRBD1 covers 9 bases. With V trimmed by 6 bases and J by 8 bases, 8 bases remained unmatched. The CDR3 loop spans 14 amino acids. Per the germline V gene, CDR1 is MRHNA and CDR2 is SNTAGT. CDR3 sequence: CASSPGTGLEPQHF. The CDR3 bases are TGTGCCAGCAGCCCCGGGACAGGGTTGGAGCCCCAGCATTTT.

The chain is built from TRBV5-6 and TRBJ1-6, with 7 nucleotides matching TRBD1. The germline gives CDR1 SGHDT, CDR2 YYEEEE. V lost 7 bases and J lost 9; bases outside the gene matches: 13. The CDR3 spans 15 residues. The CDR3 nucleotides are TGTGCCAGCCAATCCGGGACAGCCTTCGGTTCACCCCTCCACTTT. Amino acids: CASQSGTAFGSPLHF.

This clone was detected only a few times. The V and J genes are TRBV5-5 and TRBJ1-2, with D unresolved. The CDR3 totals 15 residues. Between the trimmed V and J ends, which lost 0 bases and 0 bases, there was a span of 9 bases. Germline-derived CDR1 and CDR2 are SGHKS and YYEKEE (reference sequence). The DNA for the CDR3 is TGTGCCAGCAGCTTGGATGGGAGATCTAACTATGGCTACACCTTC. It is translated as CASSLDGRSNYGYTF.

This clone was counted a single time. The rearrangement uses TRBV13 and TRBJ1-2; D is possibly TRBD1 (5 bases). Trimming removed 5 bases at V and 4 bases at J, with 17 bases between. Germline-derived CDR1 and CDR2 are PRHDT and FYEKMQ (reference sequence). This CDR3 has 15 residues. CDR3 sequence reads: CASSNRDPRGYGYTF. The CDR3 DNA reads TGTGCCAGCAGCAACCGGGACCCGCGGGGCTATGGCTACACCTTC.

V usage is TRBV27 and J usage is TRBJ1-2; 7 bases are a match to TRBD1. Germline lookup yields CDR1 MNHEY and CDR2 SMNVEV (reference sequence). The trim removed 7 bases at V and 5 bases at J, leaving 10 bases unmatched. CDR3 length equals 14 residues. The CDR3 is CASKPGTVLYGYTF. DNA for the CDR3: TGTGCCAGCAAACCTGGGACAGTTCTTTATGGCTACACCTTC.

CDR3 in amino acids: CASSLSTTSTDTQYF. The CDR3 DNA sequence: TGTGCCAGCAGTTTGAGCACGACTAGCACAGATACGCAGTATTTT. The chain joins TRBV27 to TRBJ2-3; D ambiguous. This CDR3 is built from 15 residues. The ends were cut back, 3 bases at V and 0 bases at J, with 10 bases in the middle. The germline V gene has CDR1 MNHEY and CDR2 SMNVEV (reference sequence).

This clone is classed as medium-sized. The chain couples TRBV4-3 to TRBJ1-2, with TRBD1 matching 11 bases. Germline loops: CDR1 LGHNA, CDR2 YSLEER. The CDR3 covers 17 residues. Losses at the gene ends were 0 bases for V and 7 bases for J; bases not matched to a gene: 10. CDR3 region: CASSQEHSGTGGFGYTF. The CDR3, as DNA: TGCGCCAGCAGCCAAGAGCATTCCGGGACAGGGGGTTTTGGCTACACCTTC.

The chain employs TRBV4-2 and TRBJ1-1, with no clear D. Trimming stripped 0 bases from V and 2 bases from J, with 4 bases between. The CDR3 runs to 13 residues. In germline, CDR1 is LGHNA, CDR2 YNFKEQ. CDR3 nucleotides: TGTGCCAGCAGCCAAGATCCAAACACTGAAGCTTTCTTT. Residues: CASSQDPNTEAFF.

The chain combines TRBV6-5 with TRBJ2-1; the match to TRBD2 covers 9 bases. V shed 2 bases, J shed 5 bases, and the junction held 7 bases outside the gene matches. Germline V CDR1 and CDR2: MNHEY, SVGAGI. The CDR3 is made up of 16 amino acids. Written as DNA, the CDR3 is TGTGCCAGCAGTTACGGGCTAGCGGGAATCGACAATGAGCAGTTCTTC. The encoded protein is CASSYGLAGIDNEQFF.

The chain employs TRBV29-1 and TRBJ2-1; 9 bases are shared with TRBD1. V gave up 7 bases and J gave up 8 bases; unmatched junction bases: 6. Looked up from germline, CDR1 is SQVTM and CDR2 is ANQGSEA. The CDR3 has 12 residues. Here the CDR3 DNA reads TGCAGCGCCAACAGGGGGCGCGATGAGCAGTTCTTC. This sequence encodes CSANRGRDEQFF.

The CDR3 DNA is TGTGCCAGCAGCTTGGAGGTCAGGACTAATGAAAAACTGTTTTTT. Amino acid sequence: CASSLEVRTNEKLFF. The rearrangement joins TRBV5-5 to TRBJ1-4; no definite D call. The germline V gene encodes CDR1 SGHKS and CDR2 YYEKEE (reference sequence). V dropped 0 bases and J dropped 2 bases, with 8 bases sitting between them. The CDR3 runs to 15 residues. Drawing the rest from reference TRBV5-5 and TRBJ1-4, the complete variable domain is DAGVTQSPTHLIKTRGQQVTLRCSPISGHKSVSWYQQVLGQGPQFIFQYYEKEERGRGNFPDRFSARQFPNYSSELNVNALLLGDSALYLCASSLEVRTNEKLFFGSGTQLSVL.

For the CDR3, the DNA is TGTGCCAGCAGCGTAGGACACGGGAGCTCCTACGAGCAGTACTTC. Residues: CASSVGHGSSYEQYF. This rearrangement joins TRBV9 to TRBJ2-5, with D tentatively TRBD2 (6 bases). The J call may be incorrect, as the DNA end agrees better with TRBJ2-7. The CDR3 has 15 amino acids. Looked up from germline, CDR1 is SGDLS and CDR2 is YYNGEE.

The chain combines TRBV6-1 with TRBJ1-2; D call uncertain. The germline CDR1 and CDR2 sequences are MNHNS and SASEGT. The CDR3 runs to 14 residues. The V and J ends lost 3 bases and 5 bases respectively, with 13 bases between them. CDR3 amino acids: CASSDGTASYGYTF. In nucleotides, the CDR3 is TGTGCCAGCAGTGATGGCACAGCTTCTTATGGCTACACCTTC.

The V gene is TRBV27, the J gene TRBJ2-7; TRBD2 agrees at 12 bases. V lost 4 bases to trimming and J lost 5 bases; unmatched junction nucleotides: 3. The CDR3 consists of 14 residues. The germline V gene encodes CDR1 MNHEY and CDR2 SMNVEV (reference sequence). CDR3 region: CASSSLAGGNEQYF. CDR3 DNA: TGTGCCAGCAGTTCCCTAGCGGGGGGGAACGAGCAGTACTTC.